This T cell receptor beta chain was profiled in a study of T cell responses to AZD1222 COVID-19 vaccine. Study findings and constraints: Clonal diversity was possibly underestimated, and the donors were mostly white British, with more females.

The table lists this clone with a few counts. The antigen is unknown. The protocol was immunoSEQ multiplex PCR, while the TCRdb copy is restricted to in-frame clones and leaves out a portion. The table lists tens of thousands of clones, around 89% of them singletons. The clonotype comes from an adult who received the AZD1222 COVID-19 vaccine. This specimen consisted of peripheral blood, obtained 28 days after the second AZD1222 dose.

This CDR3 reads CASSLRENTEAFF. The CDR3, as DNA: TGTGCCAGCAGTTTACGCGAGAACACTGAAGCTTTCTTT. This rearrangement joins TRBV28 to TRBJ1-1; unclear D gene. There are 13 residues in the CDR3. V lost 2 bases, J lost 1 base, and 5 bases lay in between. Germline V gene lookup returns CDR1 MDHEN and CDR2 SYDVKM.